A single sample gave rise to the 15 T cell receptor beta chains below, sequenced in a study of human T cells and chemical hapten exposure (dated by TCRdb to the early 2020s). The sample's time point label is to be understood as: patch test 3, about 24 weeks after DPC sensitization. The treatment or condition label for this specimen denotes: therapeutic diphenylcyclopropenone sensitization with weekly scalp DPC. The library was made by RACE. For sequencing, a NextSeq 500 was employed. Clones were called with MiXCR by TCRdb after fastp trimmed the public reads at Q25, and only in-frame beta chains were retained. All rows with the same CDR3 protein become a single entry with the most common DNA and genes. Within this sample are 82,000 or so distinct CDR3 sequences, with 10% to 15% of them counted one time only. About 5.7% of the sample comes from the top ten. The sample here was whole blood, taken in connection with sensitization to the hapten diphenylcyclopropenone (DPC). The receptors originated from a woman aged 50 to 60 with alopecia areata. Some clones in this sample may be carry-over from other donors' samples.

The CDR3 DNA reads TGCAGCGTTGTTTGGCAGATGAACACTGAAGCTTTCTTT. It specifies CSVVWQMNTEAFF. This chain links TRBV29-1 with TRBJ1-1, with D unclear. The CDR3 is 13 residues long. Germline V lookup: CDR1 SQVTM, CDR2 ANQGSEA. V was trimmed by 4 bases and J by 0 bases, leaving 9 bases between them.

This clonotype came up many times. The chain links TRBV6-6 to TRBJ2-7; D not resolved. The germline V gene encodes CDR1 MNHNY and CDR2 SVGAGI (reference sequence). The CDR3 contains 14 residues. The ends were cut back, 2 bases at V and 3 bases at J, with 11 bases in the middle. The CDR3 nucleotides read TGTGCCAGCAGTTACAGTTCGAGCCTCTACGAGCAGTACTTC. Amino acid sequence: CASSYSSSLYEQYF.

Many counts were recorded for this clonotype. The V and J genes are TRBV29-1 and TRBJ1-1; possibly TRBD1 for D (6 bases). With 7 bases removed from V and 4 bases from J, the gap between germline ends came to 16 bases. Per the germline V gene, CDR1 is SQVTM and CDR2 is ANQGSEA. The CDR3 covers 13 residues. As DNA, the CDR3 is TGCAGCGCTCTTAGGGGGGGGCCCACTGAAGCTTTCTTT. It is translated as CSALRGGPTEAFF.

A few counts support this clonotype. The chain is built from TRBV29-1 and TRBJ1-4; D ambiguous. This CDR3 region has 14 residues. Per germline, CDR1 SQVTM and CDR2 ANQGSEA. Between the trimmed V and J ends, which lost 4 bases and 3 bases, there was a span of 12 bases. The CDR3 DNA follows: TGCAGCGTTGGTCTTTCGGGGTCTAATGAAAAACTGTTTTTT. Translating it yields CSVGLSGSNEKLFF.

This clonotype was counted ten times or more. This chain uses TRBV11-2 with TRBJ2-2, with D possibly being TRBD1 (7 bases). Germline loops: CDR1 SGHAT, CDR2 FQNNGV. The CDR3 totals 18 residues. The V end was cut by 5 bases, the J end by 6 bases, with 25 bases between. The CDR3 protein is CASSPIGQARRGAGELFF. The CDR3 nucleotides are TGTGCCAGCAGCCCTATCGGACAGGCCCGGAGGGGGGCCGGGGAGCTGTTTTTT.

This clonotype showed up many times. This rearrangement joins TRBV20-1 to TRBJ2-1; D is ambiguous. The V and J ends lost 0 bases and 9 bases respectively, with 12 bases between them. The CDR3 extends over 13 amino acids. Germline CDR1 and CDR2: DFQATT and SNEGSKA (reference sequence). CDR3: CSARDFLVGEQFF. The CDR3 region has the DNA TGCAGTGCTAGAGATTTTCTAGTCGGTGAGCAGTTCTTC.

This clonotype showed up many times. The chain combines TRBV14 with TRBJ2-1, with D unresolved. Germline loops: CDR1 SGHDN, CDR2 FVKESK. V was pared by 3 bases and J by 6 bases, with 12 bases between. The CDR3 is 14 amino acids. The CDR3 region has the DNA TGTGCCAGCAGCCATCGAGCCTACGGCAATGAGCAGTTCTTC. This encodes CASSHRAYGNEQFF.

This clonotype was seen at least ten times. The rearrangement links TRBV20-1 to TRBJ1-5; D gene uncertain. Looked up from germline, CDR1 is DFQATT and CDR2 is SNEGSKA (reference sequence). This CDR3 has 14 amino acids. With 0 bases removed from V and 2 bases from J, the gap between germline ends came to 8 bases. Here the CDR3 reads CSARDTGGNQPQHF. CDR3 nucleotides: TGCAGTGCTAGAGATACGGGTGGCAATCAGCCCCAGCATTTT.

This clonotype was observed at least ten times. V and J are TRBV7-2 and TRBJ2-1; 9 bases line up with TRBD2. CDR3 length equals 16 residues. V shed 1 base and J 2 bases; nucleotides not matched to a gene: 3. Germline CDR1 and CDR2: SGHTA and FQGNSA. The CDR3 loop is CASSLVGGRAYNEQFF. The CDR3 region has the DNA TGTGCCAGCAGCTTAGTTGGCGGGAGGGCCTACAATGAGCAGTTCTTC.

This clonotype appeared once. Here the CDR3 reads CASSDSGSLPTDTQYF. DNA of the CDR3: TGTGCCAGCAGCGATAGCGGGAGCTTGCCCACAGATACGCAGTATTTT. The rearrangement links TRBV9 to TRBJ2-3, with 9 bases aligning to TRBD2. Unmatched junction bases numbered 7, after V lost 3 bases and J lost 2 bases. The CDR3 extends over 16 amino acids. Germline V lookup: CDR1 SGDLS, CDR2 YYNGEE.

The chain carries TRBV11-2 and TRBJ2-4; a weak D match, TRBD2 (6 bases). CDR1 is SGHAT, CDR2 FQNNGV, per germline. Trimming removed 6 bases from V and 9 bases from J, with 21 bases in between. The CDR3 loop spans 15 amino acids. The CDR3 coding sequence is TGTGCCAGCAGTATACCCGGGACTTCCGGCGGCATTCAGTACTTC. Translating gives CASSIPGTSGGIQYF.

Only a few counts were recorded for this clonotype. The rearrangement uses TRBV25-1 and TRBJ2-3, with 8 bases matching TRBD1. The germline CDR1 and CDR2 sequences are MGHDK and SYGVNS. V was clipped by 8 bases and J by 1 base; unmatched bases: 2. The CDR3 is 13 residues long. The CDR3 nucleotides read TGTGCCAGCGAGGGACAGGGCACAGATACGCAGTATTTT. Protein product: CASEGQGTDTQYF. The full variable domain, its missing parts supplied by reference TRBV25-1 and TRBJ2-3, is EADIYQTPRYLVIGTGKKITLECSQTMGHDKMYWYQQDPGMELHLIHYSYGVNSTEKGDLSSESTVSRIRTEHFPLTLESARPSHTSQYLCASEGQGTDTQYFGPGTRLTVL.

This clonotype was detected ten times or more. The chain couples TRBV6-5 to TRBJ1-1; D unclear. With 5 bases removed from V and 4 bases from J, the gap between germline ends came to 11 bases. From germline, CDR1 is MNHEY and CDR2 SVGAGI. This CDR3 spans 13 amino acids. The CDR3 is CASSTTQVTEAFF. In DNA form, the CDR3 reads TGTGCCAGCAGTACTACTCAGGTCACTGAAGCTTTCTTT.

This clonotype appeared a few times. The CDR3, as DNA: TGTGCCAGCAGTCGCTCTCTAGCGGGTTCAGGCGAGCAGTACTTC. Amino acid sequence: CASSRSLAGSGEQYF. This chain connects TRBV2 to TRBJ2-7; 8 nucleotides line up with TRBD2. Germline V gene sequence: CDR1 SNHLY, CDR2 FYNNEI. CDR3 length: 15 residues. V was pared by 5 bases and J by 6 bases, with 12 bases of the junction left unmatched.

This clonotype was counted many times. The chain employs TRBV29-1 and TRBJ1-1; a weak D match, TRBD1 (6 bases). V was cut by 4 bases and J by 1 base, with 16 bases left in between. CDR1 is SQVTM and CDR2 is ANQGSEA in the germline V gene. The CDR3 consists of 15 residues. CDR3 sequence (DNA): TGCAGCGTTGCTGGTGGAGGACAGACGAACACTGAAGCTTTCTTT. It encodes CSVAGGGQTNTEAFF.